This TCR beta chain came from a study of post-analysis software for immune sequencing data. Overall study findings and caveats: For normalized Chao1 diversity, multiple sclerosis patients scored significantly lower than controls did. Among about 5 TRBV segments more frequent in patients than controls were TRBV5-6, TRBV5-1 and TRBV20-1.

Note on this clonotype: Its target is not known.

Libraries were made from TCR beta cDNA, and they carried unique molecular identifiers. TCRdb analysed the PCR reads with MiXCR anew, one entry per CDR3 protein. This table has roughly 600,000 distinct CDR3 sequences, 44% appearing once. Germline CDR1 reads SNHLY; CDR2 reads FYNNEI. The CDR3 has 12 amino acids. The V end lost 11 bases, the J end lost 5 bases, and 16 bases lay between the germline ends. The chain carries TRBV2 and TRBJ2-7, with D hard to call. This clonotype was sampled from a girl aged 5-17 years with multiple sclerosis. The sample taken for sequencing was blood. CDR3 region: CAYKEDYHEQYF. CDR3 sequence (DNA): TGTGCCTACAAAGAGGATTACCACGAGCAGTACTTC.